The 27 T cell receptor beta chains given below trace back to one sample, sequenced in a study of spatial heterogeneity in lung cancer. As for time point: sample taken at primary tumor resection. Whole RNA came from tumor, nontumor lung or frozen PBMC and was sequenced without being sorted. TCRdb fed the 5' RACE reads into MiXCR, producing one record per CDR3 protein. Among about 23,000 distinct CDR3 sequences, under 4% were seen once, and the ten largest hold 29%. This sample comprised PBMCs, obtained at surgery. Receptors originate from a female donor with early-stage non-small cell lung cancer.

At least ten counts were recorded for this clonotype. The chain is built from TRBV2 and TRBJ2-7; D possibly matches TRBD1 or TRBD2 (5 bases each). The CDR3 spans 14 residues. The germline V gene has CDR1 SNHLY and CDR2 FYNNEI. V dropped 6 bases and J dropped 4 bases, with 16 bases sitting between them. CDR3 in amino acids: CASRAPGPRYEQYF. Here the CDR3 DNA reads TGTGCCAGCAGAGCCCCGGGACCTAGATACGAGCAGTACTTC.

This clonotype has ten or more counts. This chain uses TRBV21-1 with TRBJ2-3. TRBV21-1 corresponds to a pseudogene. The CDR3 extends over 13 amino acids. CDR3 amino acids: CASSNASGDTQYF. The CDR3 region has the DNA TGTGCCAGCAGCAATGCCTCAGGAGATACGCAGTATTTT.

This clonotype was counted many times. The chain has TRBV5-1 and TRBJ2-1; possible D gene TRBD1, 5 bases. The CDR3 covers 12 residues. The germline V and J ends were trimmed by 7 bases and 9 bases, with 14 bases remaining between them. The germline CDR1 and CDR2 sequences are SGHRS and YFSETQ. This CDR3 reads CASGDSFPEQFF. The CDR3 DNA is TGCGCCAGCGGCGACAGTTTCCCTGAGCAGTTCTTC. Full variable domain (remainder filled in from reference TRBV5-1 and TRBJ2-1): KAGVTQTPRYLIKTRGQQVTLSCSPISGHRSVSWYQQTPGQGLQFLFEYFSETQRNKGNFPGRFSGRQFSNSRSEMNVSTLELGDSALYLCASGDSFPEQFFGPGTRLTVL.

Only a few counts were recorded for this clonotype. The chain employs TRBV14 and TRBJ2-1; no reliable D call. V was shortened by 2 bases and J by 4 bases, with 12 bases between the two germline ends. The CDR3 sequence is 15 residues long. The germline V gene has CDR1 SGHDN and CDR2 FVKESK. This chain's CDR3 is CASSQSDSPYNEQFF. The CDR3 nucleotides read TGTGCCAGCAGCCAAAGTGATAGCCCTTACAATGAGCAGTTCTTC.

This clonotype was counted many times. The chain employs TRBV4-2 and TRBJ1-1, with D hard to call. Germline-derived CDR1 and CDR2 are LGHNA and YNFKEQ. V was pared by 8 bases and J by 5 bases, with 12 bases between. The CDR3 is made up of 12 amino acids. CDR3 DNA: TGTGCCAGCTCCCCCGGTTTGACTGAAGCTTTCTTT. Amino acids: CASSPGLTEAFF.

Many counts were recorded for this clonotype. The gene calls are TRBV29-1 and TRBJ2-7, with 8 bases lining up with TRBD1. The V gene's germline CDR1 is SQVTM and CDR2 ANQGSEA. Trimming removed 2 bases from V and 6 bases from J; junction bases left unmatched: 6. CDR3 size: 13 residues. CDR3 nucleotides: TGCAGCGTTGAACTGGACAGGGTAAGCGAGCAGTACTTC. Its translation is CSVELDRVSEQYF.

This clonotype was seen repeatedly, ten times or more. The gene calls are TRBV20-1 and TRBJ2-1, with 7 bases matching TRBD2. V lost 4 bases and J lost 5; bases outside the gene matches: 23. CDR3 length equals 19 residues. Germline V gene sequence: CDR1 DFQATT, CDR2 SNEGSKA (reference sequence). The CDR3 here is CSATPGPQTAGLWDNEQFF. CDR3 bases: TGCAGTGCTACGCCGGGACCCCAGACAGCGGGACTCTGGGACAATGAGCAGTTCTTC.

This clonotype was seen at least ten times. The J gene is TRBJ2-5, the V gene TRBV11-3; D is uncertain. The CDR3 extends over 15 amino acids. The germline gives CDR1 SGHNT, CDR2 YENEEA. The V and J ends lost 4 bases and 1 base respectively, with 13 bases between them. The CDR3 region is CASSSGFGFQETQYF. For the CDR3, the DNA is TGTGCCAGCAGCTCCGGATTCGGCTTCCAAGAGACCCAGTACTTC.

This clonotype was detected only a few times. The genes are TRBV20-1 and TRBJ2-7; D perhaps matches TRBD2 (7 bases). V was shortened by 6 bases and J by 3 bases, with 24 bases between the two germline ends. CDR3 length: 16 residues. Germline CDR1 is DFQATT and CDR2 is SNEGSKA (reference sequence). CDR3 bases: TGCAGTGCGTCGGCGGGGGCCGTAAAGGGGAACTACGAGCAGTACTTC. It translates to CSASAGAVKGNYEQYF.

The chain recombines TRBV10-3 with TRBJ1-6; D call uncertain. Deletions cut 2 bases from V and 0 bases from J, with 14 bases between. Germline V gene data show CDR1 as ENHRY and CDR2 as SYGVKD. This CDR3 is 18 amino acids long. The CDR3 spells CAISEGGRFGSYNSPLHF. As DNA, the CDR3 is TGTGCCATCAGTGAGGGTGGACGGTTCGGCTCCTATAATTCACCCCTCCACTTT.

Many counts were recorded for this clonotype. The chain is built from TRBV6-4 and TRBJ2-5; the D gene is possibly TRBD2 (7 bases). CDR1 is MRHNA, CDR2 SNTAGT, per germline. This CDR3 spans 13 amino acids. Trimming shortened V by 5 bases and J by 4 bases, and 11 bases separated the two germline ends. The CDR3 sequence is CASSPGGRETQYF. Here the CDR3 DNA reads TGTGCCAGCAGTCCCGGGGGGCGAGAGACCCAGTACTTC.

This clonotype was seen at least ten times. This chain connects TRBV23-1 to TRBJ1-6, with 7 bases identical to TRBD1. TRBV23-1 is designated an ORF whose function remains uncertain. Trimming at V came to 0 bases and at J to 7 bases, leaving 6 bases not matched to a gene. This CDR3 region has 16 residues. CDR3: CASSQSIRDRNSPLHF. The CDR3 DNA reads TGCGCCAGCAGTCAATCCATCCGGGACAGAAATTCACCCCTCCACTTT.

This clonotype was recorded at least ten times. The CDR3 nucleotides read TGTGCCAGCAGCCCCAGGACCCTCTATGGCTACACCTTC. Protein sequence: CASSPRTLYGYTF. The J gene is TRBJ1-2, the V gene TRBV3-1; no reliable D call. CDR1 and CDR2 (germline): LGHDT, YNNKEL (reference sequence). CDR3 size: 13 residues. V lost 4 bases and J 4 bases, leaving 10 bases between the germline ends.

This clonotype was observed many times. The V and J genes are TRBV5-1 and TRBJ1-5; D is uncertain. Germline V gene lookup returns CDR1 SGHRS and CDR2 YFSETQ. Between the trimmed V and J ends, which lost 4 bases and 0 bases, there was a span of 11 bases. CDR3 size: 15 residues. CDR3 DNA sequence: TGCGCCAGCAGCCCTGGAGCCTATAGCAATCAGCCCCAGCATTTT. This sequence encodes CASSPGAYSNQPQHF.

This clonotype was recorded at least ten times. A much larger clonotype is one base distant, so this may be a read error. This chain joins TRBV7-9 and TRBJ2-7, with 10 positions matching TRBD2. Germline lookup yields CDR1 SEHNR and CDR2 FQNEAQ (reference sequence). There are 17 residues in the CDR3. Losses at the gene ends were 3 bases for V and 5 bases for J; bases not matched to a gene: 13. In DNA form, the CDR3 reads TGTGCCAGCAGCTTTGTTCAGACAGCTAGCGGGAGAGACGAGCAGTACTTC. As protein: CASSFVQTASGRDEQYF.

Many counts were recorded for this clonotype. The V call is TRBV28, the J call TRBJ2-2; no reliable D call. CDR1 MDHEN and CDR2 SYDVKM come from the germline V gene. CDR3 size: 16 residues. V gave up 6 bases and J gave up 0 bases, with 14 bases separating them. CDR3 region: CASSSLWSPNTGELFF. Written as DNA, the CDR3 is TGTGCCAGCAGCTCTCTATGGTCCCCGAACACCGGGGAGCTGTTTTTT.

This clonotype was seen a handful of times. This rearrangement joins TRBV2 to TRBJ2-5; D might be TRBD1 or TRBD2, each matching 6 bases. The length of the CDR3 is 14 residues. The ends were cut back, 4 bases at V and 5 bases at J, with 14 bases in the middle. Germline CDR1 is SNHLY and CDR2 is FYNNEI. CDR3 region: CASSGSYGGETQYF. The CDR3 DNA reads TGTGCCAGCAGTGGGTCTTACGGGGGCGAGACCCAGTACTTC. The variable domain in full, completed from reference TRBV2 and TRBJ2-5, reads EPEVTQTPSHQVTQMGQEVILRCVPISNHLYFYWYRQILGQKVEFLVSFYNNEISEKSEIFDDQFSVERPDGSNFTLKIRSTKLEDSAMYFCASSGSYGGETQYFGPGTRLLVL.

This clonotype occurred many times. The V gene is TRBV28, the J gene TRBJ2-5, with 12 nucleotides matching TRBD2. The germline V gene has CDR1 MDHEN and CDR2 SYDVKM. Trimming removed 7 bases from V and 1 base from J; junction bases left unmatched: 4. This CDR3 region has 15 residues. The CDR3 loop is CASISSGRAQETQYF. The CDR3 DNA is TGTGCCAGCATATCTAGCGGGAGGGCCCAAGAGACCCAGTACTTC.

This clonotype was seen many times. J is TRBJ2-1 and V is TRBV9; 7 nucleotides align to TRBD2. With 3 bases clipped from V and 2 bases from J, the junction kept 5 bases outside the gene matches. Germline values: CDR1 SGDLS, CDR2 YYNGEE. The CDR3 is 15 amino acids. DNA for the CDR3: TGTGCCAGCAGCGGCGCGGGGGTCGCCTACAATGAGCAGTTCTTC. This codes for CASSGAGVAYNEQFF.

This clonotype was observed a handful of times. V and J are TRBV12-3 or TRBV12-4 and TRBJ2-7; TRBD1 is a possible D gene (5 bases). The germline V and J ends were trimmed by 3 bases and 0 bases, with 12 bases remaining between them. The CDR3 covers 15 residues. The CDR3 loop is CASSFRGTPSYEQYF. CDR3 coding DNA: TGTGCCAGCAGTTTTAGGGGAACGCCCTCCTACGAGCAGTACTTC.

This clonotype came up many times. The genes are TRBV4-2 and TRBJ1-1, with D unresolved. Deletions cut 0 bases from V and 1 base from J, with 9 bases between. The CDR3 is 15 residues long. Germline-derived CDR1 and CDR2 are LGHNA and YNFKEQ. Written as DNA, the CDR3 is TGTGCCAGCAGCCAAGATCGGCGGGAGAACACTGAAGCTTTCTTT. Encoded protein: CASSQDRRENTEAFF.

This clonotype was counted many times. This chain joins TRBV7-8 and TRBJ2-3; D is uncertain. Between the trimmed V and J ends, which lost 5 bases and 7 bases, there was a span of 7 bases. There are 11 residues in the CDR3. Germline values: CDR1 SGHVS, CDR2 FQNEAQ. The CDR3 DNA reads TGTGCCAGCAGCCCCGGGTATACGCAGTATTTT. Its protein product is CASSPGYTQYF.

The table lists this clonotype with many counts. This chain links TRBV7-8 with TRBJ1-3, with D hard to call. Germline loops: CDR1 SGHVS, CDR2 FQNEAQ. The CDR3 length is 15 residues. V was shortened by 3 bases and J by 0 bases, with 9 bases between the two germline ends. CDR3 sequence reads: CASSFFISSGNTIYF. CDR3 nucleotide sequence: TGTGCCAGCAGCTTTTTTATCAGCTCTGGAAACACCATATATTTT.

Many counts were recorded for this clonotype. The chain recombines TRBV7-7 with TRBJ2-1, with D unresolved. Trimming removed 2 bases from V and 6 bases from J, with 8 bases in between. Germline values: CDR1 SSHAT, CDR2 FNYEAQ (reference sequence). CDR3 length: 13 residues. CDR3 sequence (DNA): TGTGCCAGCAGCTTATCTGGTGTCAATGAGCAGTTCTTC. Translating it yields CASSLSGVNEQFF.

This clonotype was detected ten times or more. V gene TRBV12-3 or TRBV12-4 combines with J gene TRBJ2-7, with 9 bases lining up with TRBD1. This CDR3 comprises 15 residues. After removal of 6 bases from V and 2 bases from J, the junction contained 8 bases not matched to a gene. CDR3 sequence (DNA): TGTGCCAGCAGCAATACAGGGGGCCGGACCTACGAGCAGTACTTC. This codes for CASSNTGGRTYEQYF.

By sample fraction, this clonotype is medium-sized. The CDR3 nucleotides read TGCGCCAGCAGCCGGGGTGGTCTAGCGGTCCTGGGGAATGAGCAGTTCTTC. Translation gives CASSRGGLAVLGNEQFF. This chain links TRBV4-1 with TRBJ2-1; 7 bases fit TRBD2. Germline V CDR1 and CDR2: MGHRA, YSYEKL. V lost 4 bases and J lost 7; bases outside the gene matches: 16. The CDR3 is 17 residues long.

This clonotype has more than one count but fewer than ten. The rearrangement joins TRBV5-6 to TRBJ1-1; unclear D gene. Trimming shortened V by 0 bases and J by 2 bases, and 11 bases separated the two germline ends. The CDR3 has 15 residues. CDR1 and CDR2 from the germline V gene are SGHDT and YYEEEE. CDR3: CASSLVGERNTEAFF. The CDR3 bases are TGTGCCAGCAGCTTGGTTGGGGAACGTAACACTGAAGCTTTCTTT.